This entry lists 30 T cell receptor beta chains sequenced from one sample in a study of shared clonotypes between healthy human individuals. CD45RO-negative, CCR7-selected cells formed the naive CD8 fraction, which excluded terminally differentiated effector memory CD45RA+ cells. TCRdb's copy holds only in-frame clones and misses some; the assay was immunoSEQ multiplex PCR. The top ten hold more than 1.5% of the sample, which has approximately 2,200,000 clones, 93% seen once. The sample was naive CD8+ T cells from PBMCs. These receptors were obtained from a man between 18 and 29 years old in good health. Some clones in this sample may be carry-over from other donors' samples.

V usage is TRBV19 and J usage is TRBJ2-7; 10 bases align to TRBD1. CDR1 and CDR2 from the germline V gene are LNHDA and SQIVND (reference sequence). The CDR3 loop spans 15 amino acids. Losses at the gene ends were 5 bases for V and 4 bases for J; bases not matched to a gene: 8. Written as DNA, the CDR3 is TGTGCCAGTAGTCCCACCTGGACAGGGGGGTACGAGCAGTACTTC. As protein: CASSPTWTGGYEQYF.

V and J are TRBV28 and TRBJ1-2; D is possibly TRBD1 (6 bases). Germline assignment: CDR1 MDHEN and CDR2 SYDVKM. There are 15 residues in the CDR3. Trimming took off 5 bases at V and 4 bases at J, with 17 bases between the two ends. CDR3 bases: TGTGCCAGCAGTAGAATCCCCGGACAGCTCTATGGCTACACCTTC. Translated, it gives CASSRIPGQLYGYTF.

A remark on this clone: A read error may produce the germline difference seen at one junction end. This chain uses TRBV15 with TRBJ1-1; D unresolved. The CDR3 is 13 residues long. The germline CDR1 and CDR2 sequences are LNHNV and YYDKDF (reference sequence). In nucleotides, the CDR3 is TGTGCCACCAGCAGAGTAGTACCAGGCCAGACGGTCTTT. This sequence encodes CATSRVVPGQTVF. The whole variable domain, filled in from reference TRBV15 and TRBJ1-1, reads DAMVIQNPRYQVTQFGKPVTLSCSQTLNHNVMYWYQQKSSQAPKLLFHYYDKDFNNEADTPDNFQSRRPNTSFCFLDIRSPGLGDTAMYLCATSRVVPGQTVFGQGTRLTVV.

The chain carries TRBV25-1 and TRBJ1-3; D gene uncertain. The germline gives CDR1 MGHDK, CDR2 SYGVNS. The CDR3 sequence is 15 residues long. Trimming stripped 1 base from V and 4 bases from J, with 11 bases between. CDR3 coding DNA: TGTGCCAGCAGTGAATTAAAGGGAGGGGGAAACACCATATATTTT. It is translated as CASSELKGGGNTIYF.

The count of this clone is one. This chain links TRBV5-4 with TRBJ2-1, with TRBD2 matching over 9 bases. Trimming took 3 bases from V and 8 from J; bases not matched to a gene: 12. The CDR3 has 16 amino acids. Germline-derived CDR1 and CDR2 are SGHNT and YYREEE (reference sequence). CDR3 sequence reads: CASSSATAGGFYEQFF. The CDR3 DNA follows: TGTGCCAGCAGCTCTGCAACGGCGGGAGGGTTCTATGAGCAGTTCTTC.

The rearrangement joins TRBV27 to TRBJ2-7; D is perhaps TRBD2 (5 bases). Trimming removed 7 bases from V and 2 bases from J, with 18 bases in between. CDR3 length: 15 amino acids. Germline lookup yields CDR1 MNHEY and CDR2 SMNVEV (reference sequence). CDR3 DNA: TGTGCCAGCACCCAAGGAGGAGGCCACCCCTACGAGCAGTACTTC. Protein sequence: CASTQGGGHPYEQYF.

The chain couples TRBV9 to TRBJ1-5, with D perhaps TRBD1 (5 bases). Germline values: CDR1 SGDLS, CDR2 YYNGEE. V lost 0 bases and J lost 4, with 11 bases in between. This CDR3 contains 15 residues. The CDR3 DNA follows: TGTGCCAGCAGCGTAGCGGGGGGGTATAATCAGCCCCAGCATTTT. Protein: CASSVAGGYNQPQHF.

The chain links TRBV27 to TRBJ1-1; TRBD1 aligns across 12 bases. Germline V lookup: CDR1 MNHEY, CDR2 SMNVEV (reference sequence). V shed 5 bases, J shed 11 bases, and the junction held 15 bases outside the gene matches. The CDR3 is 16 residues long. The CDR3 here is CASSPLRDRGPGKAFF. CDR3 nucleotides: TGTGCCAGCAGTCCCCTGAGGGACAGGGGGCCGGGGAAGGCTTTCTTT.

CDR3 bases: TGTGCCAGCAGCTTGACTATTAGCGACGGCACTGAGCAGTTCTTC. Translating it yields CASSLTISDGTEQFF. This chain connects TRBV9 to TRBJ2-1; D might be TRBD2 (5 bases). Trimming left V 4 bases short and J 9 bases short, with 20 bases between. Germline values: CDR1 SGDLS, CDR2 YYNGEE. The length of the CDR3 is 15 residues.

This clone showed up just a few times. Other DNA sequences of this sample code for an identical CDR3. V usage is TRBV9 and J usage is TRBJ2-7; TRBD2 matches at 12 bases. The V gene end was trimmed by 3 bases and the J gene end by 4 bases; junction bases not matched to a gene: 2. The CDR3 extends over 14 amino acids. Germline V lookup: CDR1 SGDLS, CDR2 YYNGEE. CDR3: CASSAGLAGYEQYF. The CDR3 region has the DNA TGTGCCAGCAGCGCCGGACTAGCGGGGTACGAGCAGTACTTC.

A note on this clone: The same CDR3 also results from other DNA sequences found in this sample. The CDR3 spells CASSFTGEETQYF. The CDR3 nucleotides read TGTGCCAGCAGCTTCACAGGGGAAGAGACCCAGTACTTC. V gene TRBV7-9 combines with J gene TRBJ2-5; TRBD1 aligns across 7 bases. This CDR3 is 13 amino acids long. Germline CDR1 and CDR2: SEHNR and FQNEAQ (reference sequence). The junction had 1 base not matched to a gene; V was cut back by 3 bases and J by 3 bases.

The chain employs TRBV4-3 and TRBJ2-7, with TRBD2 identical over 7 bases. The CDR3 runs 18 residues. Germline V gene data show CDR1 as LGHNA and CDR2 as YSLEER. J lost 0 bases, V lost 1 base, and 12 bases had no gene match. CDR3 sequence: CASSQGGRLAEDSYEQYF. CDR3 DNA: TGCGCCAGCAGCCAAGGAGGCCGGCTAGCGGAAGACTCCTACGAGCAGTACTTC.

This chain joins TRBV28 and TRBJ2-7; 8 positions match TRBD2. The V gene's germline CDR1 is MDHEN and CDR2 SYDVKM. The CDR3 sequence is 13 residues long. V was clipped by 8 bases and J by 2 bases; unmatched bases: 5. Written as DNA, the CDR3 is TGTGCCAGCGGATTGACTAGCGCCTACGAGCAGTACTTC. This translates into CASGLTSAYEQYF.

The rearrangement links TRBV9 to TRBJ2-7; D might be TRBD1 or TRBD2, each matching 5 bases. V dropped 4 bases and J dropped 2 bases, with 22 bases sitting between them. Germline CDR1 is SGDLS and CDR2 is YYNGEE. The CDR3 is 17 residues long. The chain's CDR3 is CASSPRGATRDPYEQYF. In DNA form, the CDR3 reads TGTGCCAGCAGCCCCAGAGGAGCCACCCGGGACCCCTACGAGCAGTACTTC.

The genes are TRBV19 and TRBJ1-1; D not certain. The V end lost 8 bases, the J end lost 4 bases, and 11 bases lay between the germline ends. The CDR3 is 12 amino acids. The germline V gene has CDR1 LNHDA and CDR2 SQIVND (reference sequence). The chain's CDR3 is CASGPPGTEAFF. The CDR3 region has the DNA TGTGCCAGTGGCCCCCCGGGCACTGAAGCTTTCTTT.

The chain couples TRBV10-3 to TRBJ2-5; a possible D gene is TRBD2 (6 bases). V dropped 7 bases and J dropped 5 bases, with 14 bases sitting between them. The CDR3 contains 13 residues. Per germline, CDR1 ENHRY and CDR2 SYGVKD. The CDR3, as DNA: TGTGCCATCACCGAGGAGGGGCGGGAGACCCAGTACTTC. It translates to CAITEEGRETQYF.

This clone was observed a handful of times. The chain combines TRBV4-2 with TRBJ1-2; D gene ambiguous. Germline assignment: CDR1 LGHNA and CDR2 YNFKEQ. The germline V and J ends were trimmed by 4 bases and 2 bases, with 11 bases remaining between them. The CDR3 contains 14 residues. The CDR3 spells CASSPPRVNYGYTF. The CDR3 DNA reads TGTGCCAGCAGCCCGCCCCGGGTCAACTATGGCTACACCTTC.

The V call is TRBV19, the J call TRBJ1-5, with TRBD1 identical over 7 bases. V trimming: 7 bases; J trimming: 6 bases; junction bases outside the gene matches: 15. Germline assignment: CDR1 LNHDA and CDR2 SQIVND (reference sequence). There are 16 residues in the CDR3. CDR3 loop: CASTEQGNQILQPQHF. As DNA, the CDR3 is TGTGCCAGTACCGAACAGGGGAACCAAATTCTTCAGCCCCAGCATTTT.

This chain connects TRBV5-6 to TRBJ1-2; D unclear. Germline loops: CDR1 SGHDT, CDR2 YYEEEE. The CDR3 has 14 amino acids. V was trimmed by 4 bases and J by 3 bases, leaving 13 bases between them. In DNA form, the CDR3 reads TGTGCCAGCAGCCACCATCCGGCCCACTATGGCTACACCTTC. It translates to CASSHHPAHYGYTF.

This chain links TRBV19 with TRBJ2-7, with 12 bases matching TRBD2. Germline lookup yields CDR1 LNHDA and CDR2 SQIVND (reference sequence). V gave up 6 bases and J gave up 3 bases; unmatched junction bases: 12. CDR3 length: 17 residues. CDR3 in amino acids: CASSLIFGLAGNYEQYF. CDR3 nucleotide sequence: TGTGCCAGTAGCCTAATCTTTGGACTAGCGGGAAACTACGAGCAGTACTTC.

CDR3 nucleotide sequence: TGTGCCAGCAGCGGGCAGCACCACGAGCAGTACTTC. The encoded protein is CASSGQHHEQYF. V is TRBV5-6 and J is TRBJ2-7, with no clear D. Trimming removed 4 bases from V and 5 bases from J, with 10 bases in between. Germline loops: CDR1 SGHDT, CDR2 YYEEEE. The CDR3 loop spans 12 amino acids.

The CDR3 bases are TGTGCCAGCGCTAGTACCTACAATGAGCAGTTCTTC. Translating it yields CASASTYNEQFF. V gene TRBV5-6 combines with J gene TRBJ2-1; no definite D call. The CDR3 is 12 amino acids. CDR1 is SGHDT, CDR2 YYEEEE, per germline. Deletions cut 7 bases from V and 2 bases from J, with 7 bases between.

The chain uses TRBV4-3 and TRBJ1-2; maybe TRBD1 (5 bases). Trimming shortened V by 0 bases and J by 0 bases, and 11 bases separated the two germline ends. This CDR3 comprises 16 residues. The V gene's germline CDR1 is LGHNA and CDR2 YSLEER. The CDR3 loop reads CASSQDRGEANYGYTF. CDR3 bases: TGCGCCAGCAGCCAAGATCGGGGGGAAGCTAACTATGGCTACACCTTC.

V gene TRBV30 combines with J gene TRBJ2-7; D tentatively fits TRBD1 or TRBD2 (6 bases each). V gave up 4 bases and J gave up 6 bases, with 19 bases separating them. This CDR3 region has 14 residues. Germline V gene sequence: CDR1 GTSNPN, CDR2 SVGIG (reference sequence). The CDR3: CAWTLGAYGGEQYF. The CDR3 region has the DNA TGTGCCTGGACCCTGGGGGCCTACGGGGGCGAGCAGTACTTC.

This rearrangement joins TRBV27 to TRBJ2-7; no clear D. The CDR3 is made up of 14 amino acids. The germline gives CDR1 MNHEY, CDR2 SMNVEV (reference sequence). Trimming cost V 5 bases and J 1 base, with 12 bases left between them. CDR3: CASSSTHRSYEQYF. CDR3 nucleotide sequence: TGTGCCAGCAGTAGCACGCATAGGTCCTACGAGCAGTACTTC.

V is TRBV19 and J is TRBJ2-2; 7 positions match TRBD2. CDR1 and CDR2 (germline): LNHDA, SQIVND (reference sequence). Trimming took 2 bases from V and 1 from J; bases not matched to a gene: 4. The CDR3 is made up of 16 amino acids. CDR3 sequence: CASSIPPGGNTGELFF. In nucleotides, the CDR3 is TGTGCCAGTAGTATACCCCCGGGAGGGAACACCGGGGAGCTGTTTTTT.

The chain has TRBV7-3 and TRBJ2-1, with 11 bases identical to TRBD2. Germline trimming cut 5 bases from V and 7 bases from J; bases unmatched to any gene: 10. The length of the CDR3 is 16 residues. Germline loops: CDR1 SGHTA, CDR2 FQGTGA. The CDR3 DNA reads TGTGCCAGCAGCCCTACACTAGCGGGAGCCCGGAATGAGCAGTTCTTC. The encoded protein is CASSPTLAGARNEQFF.

V gene TRBV5-4 combines with J gene TRBJ2-1; 7 bases are a match to TRBD2. CDR3 length: 16 residues. Trimming removed 4 bases from V and 0 bases from J; junction bases left unmatched: 7. Germline assignment: CDR1 SGHNT and CDR2 YYREEE (reference sequence). The CDR3 DNA follows: TGTGCCAGCAGCCAGTTGGGGGGGAGCTCCTACAATGAGCAGTTCTTC. This encodes CASSQLGGSSYNEQFF.

This clone was seen just once. The chain recombines TRBV27 with TRBJ2-6; D is unresolved. Between the trimmed V and J ends, which lost 6 bases and 0 bases, there was a span of 9 bases. The CDR3 totals 15 residues. CDR1 is MNHEY, CDR2 SMNVEV, per germline (reference sequence). Here the CDR3 reads CASRDLFSGANVLTF. The CDR3 DNA follows: TGTGCCAGCAGGGACCTCTTCTCTGGGGCCAACGTCCTGACTTTC.

J is TRBJ2-2 and V is TRBV30, with unresolved D. V shed 0 bases and J shed 6 bases, with 8 bases lying between them. There are 13 residues in the CDR3. CDR1 GTSNPN and CDR2 SVGIG come from the germline V gene (reference sequence). The CDR3 region is CAWSVEFAGELFF. CDR3 DNA sequence: TGTGCCTGGAGTGTGGAGTTCGCCGGGGAGCTGTTTTTT.